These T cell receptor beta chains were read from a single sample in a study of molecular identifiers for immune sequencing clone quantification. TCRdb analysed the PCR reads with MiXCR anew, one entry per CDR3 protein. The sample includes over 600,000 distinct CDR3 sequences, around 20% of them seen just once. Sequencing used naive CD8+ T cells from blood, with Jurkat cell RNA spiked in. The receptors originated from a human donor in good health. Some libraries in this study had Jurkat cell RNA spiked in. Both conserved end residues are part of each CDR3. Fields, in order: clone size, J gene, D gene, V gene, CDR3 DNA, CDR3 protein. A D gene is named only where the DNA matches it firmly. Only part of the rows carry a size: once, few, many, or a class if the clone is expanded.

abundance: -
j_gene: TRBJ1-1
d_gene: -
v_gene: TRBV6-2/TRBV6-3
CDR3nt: TGTGCCAGCATCATGGGGCCCCACGGGGCGAACACTGAAGCTTTCTTT
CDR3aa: CASIMGPHGANTEAFF

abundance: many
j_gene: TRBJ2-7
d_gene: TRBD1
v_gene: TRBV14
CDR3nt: TGTGCCAGCAGCCCCGGGACAGGGTTAATCTACGAGCAGTACTTC
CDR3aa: CASSPGTGLIYEQYF

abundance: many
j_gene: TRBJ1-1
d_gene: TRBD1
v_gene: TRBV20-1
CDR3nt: TGCAGTGCTAGAGATTTAACGGGACAGGTCCCGAACACTGAAGCTTTCTTT
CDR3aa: CSARDLTGQVPNTEAFF

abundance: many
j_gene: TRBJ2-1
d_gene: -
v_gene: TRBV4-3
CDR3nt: TGCGCCAGCAGCCAGGCCAGGGTGCCCTACAATGAGCAGTTCTTC
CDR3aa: CASSQARVPYNEQFF

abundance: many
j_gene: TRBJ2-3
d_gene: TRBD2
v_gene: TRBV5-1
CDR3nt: TGCGCCAGCAGCGTCAAAGTGAGCGGGAGGCTGTTCACAGATACGCAGTATTTT
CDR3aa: CASSVKVSGRLFTDTQYF

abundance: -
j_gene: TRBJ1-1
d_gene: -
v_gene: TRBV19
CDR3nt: TGTGCCAGCCAGTCTTTTCGTGAAGCTTTCTTT
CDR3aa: CASQSFREAFF

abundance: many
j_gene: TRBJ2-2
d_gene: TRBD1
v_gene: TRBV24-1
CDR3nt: TGTGCCACCAGTGATTTGCGGGACAGGAACACCGGGGAGCTGTTTTTT
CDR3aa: CATSDLRDRNTGELFF

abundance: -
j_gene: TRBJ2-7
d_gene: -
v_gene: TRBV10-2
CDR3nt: TGCGCCAGCAGTGAGACCGGACCCTCCTACGAGCAGTACTTC
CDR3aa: CASSETGPSYEQYF

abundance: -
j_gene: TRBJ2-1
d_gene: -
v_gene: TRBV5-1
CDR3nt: TGCGCCAGCAGCTTCGGCGGGGCCTATGAGCAGTTCTTC
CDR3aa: CASSFGGAYEQFF

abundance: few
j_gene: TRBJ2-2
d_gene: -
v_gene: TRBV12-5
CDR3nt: TGTGCTAGTGGCCCGGACACCGGGGAGCTGTTTTTT
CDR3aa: CASGPDTGELFF

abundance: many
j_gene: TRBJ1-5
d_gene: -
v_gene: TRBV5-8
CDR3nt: TGTGCCAGCAGCTTCGGAACGGGCAATCAGCCCCAGCATTTT
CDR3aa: CASSFGTGNQPQHF

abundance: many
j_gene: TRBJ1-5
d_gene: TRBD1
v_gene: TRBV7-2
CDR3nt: TGTGCCAGCAGCTTAACCCGGACAGGGGCAAATCAGCCCCAGCATTTT
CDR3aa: CASSLTRTGANQPQHF

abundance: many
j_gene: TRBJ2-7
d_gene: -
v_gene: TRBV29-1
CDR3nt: TGCAGCGTTGAAGAAGTAGGCCTAAGCTACGAGCAGTACTTC
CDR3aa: CSVEEVGLSYEQYF

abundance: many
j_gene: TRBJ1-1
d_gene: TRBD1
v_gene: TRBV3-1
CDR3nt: TGTGCCAGCACCGCAGCGGGGGGACAGATTAACACTGAAGCTTTCTTT
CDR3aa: CASTAAGGQINTEAFF

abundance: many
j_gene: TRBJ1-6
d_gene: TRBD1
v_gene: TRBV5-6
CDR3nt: TGTGCCAGCAGCCCCGGGACAGGCTTCCCACCCCTCCACTTT
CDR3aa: CASSPGTGFPPLHF